This T cell receptor beta chain was identified during a study of beta chain features in type 1 diabetes. Study-wide results and caveats: Small HLA sub-analyses could not settle whether HLA shapes TCRB rearrangement. Fewer insertions but more deletions were seen at VDJ junctions in type 1 diabetes patients. Across patients, naive, central memory and Treg TCRB repertoires exhibited apparently greater similarity than was observed across healthy donors.

A word on this clone: Its specificity is not known. Other DNA sequences in this specimen translate into the identical CDR3.

The study reverse transcribed the entire isolated RNA, so it sequenced expressed TCRB transcripts. Assay: immunoSEQ multiplex PCR; the TCRdb copy retains only in-frame clones and omits some. The table lists about 410,000 clones, 14% of them singletons. V lost 4 bases and J lost 4; bases outside the gene matches: 1. The CDR3 length is 13 residues. The germline V gene has CDR1 SGHTA and CDR2 FQGTGA. Purities over 95% were achieved in all sorted populations. This rearrangement joins TRBV7-3 to TRBJ1-2; the match to TRBD1 covers 9 bases. The sample was naive CD4+ T cells from blood. The TCR was taken from a man aged 30 to 39 in good health. The CDR3 DNA follows: TGTGCCAGCAGCTCGGGACAGGGCTATGGCTACACCTTC. This gives the protein CASSSGQGYGYTF.